This T cell receptor (beta chain) was documented in a study of blood T cell repertoires in COVID-19. Study as a whole: Material from acute and convalescent COVID-19 was sourced from the United States, Italy and Spain. Sample material is recorded as cDNA or gDNA derived from T cells, B-cell-depleted T cells, or PBMCs.

How the authors handled the data: Reference gene primer amplification gave estimated nucleated cell counts. Clones were sequenced by immunoSEQ multiplex PCR, and TCRdb holds only the in-frame ones, with some missing. V and J calls plus clone size are reproduced from that table; the DNA served to infer D and trimming. The sample gives 200,000 to 250,000 clones, about 85% of which show up once; approximately 12% is in the top ten. V shed 3 bases and J shed 8 bases, with 11 bases lying between them. Germline values: CDR1 LNHDA, CDR2 SQIVND (reference sequence). The length of the CDR3 is 13 residues. Sequenced sample: peripheral blood. The chain is built from TRBV19 and TRBJ2-1; D may be TRBD1 (5 bases). This clonotype originated in a woman between 18 and 30 years old who had recovered from COVID-19. The CDR3 sequence: CASSIFPGYEQFF. CDR3 nucleotides: TGTGCCAGTAGTATTTTTCCAGGGTATGAGCAGTTCTTC. The full variable domain, in which reference TRBV19 and TRBJ2-1 provide the parts outside the CDR3, is DGGITQSPKYLFRKEGQNVTLSCEQNLNHDAMYWYRQDPGQGLRLIYYSQIVNDFQKGDIAEGYSVSREKKESFPLTVTSAQKNPTAFYLCASSIFPGYEQFFGPGTRLTVL.